Below, 24 T cell receptor beta chains from the same sample are listed, as sequenced in a study of cytomegalovirus exposure and HLA in healthy donors. Sequencing used immunoSEQ multiplex PCR; TCRdb keeps in-frame clones, though not all of them. The sample holds 150,000 to 200,000 clones, around four fifths seen once. Sequencing was carried out using PBMCs. The origin of the receptors is a man between 18 and 35 years old in good health and CMV-seropositive.

J is TRBJ1-5 and V is TRBV9; no clear D. Trimming left V 0 bases short and J 7 bases short, with 14 bases between. The germline CDR1 and CDR2 sequences are SGDLS and YYNGEE. The CDR3 spans 15 residues. In DNA form, the CDR3 reads TGTGCCAGCAGCGTAGAACCCAACAGCCGCCAGCCCCAGCATTTT. Protein sequence: CASSVEPNSRQPQHF.

This chain uses TRBV29-1 with TRBJ2-7; 9 bases are a match to TRBD1. This CDR3 region has 12 residues. Germline CDR1 SQVTM, CDR2 ANQGSEA. V dropped 6 bases and J dropped 2; count of bases not matched to a gene: 2. This chain's CDR3 is CSVGQGTYEQYF. DNA for the CDR3: TGCAGCGTGGGACAGGGAACCTACGAGCAGTACTTC.

The J gene is TRBJ2-7, the V gene TRBV5-8; 10 bases map to TRBD1. CDR3 length: 16 amino acids. The junction had 6 bases not matched to a gene; V was cut back by 1 base and J by 2 bases. Germline-derived CDR1 and CDR2 are SGHTS and YDEGEE. The CDR3 sequence: CASSLWGQGLTYEQYF. The CDR3 DNA reads as TGTGCCAGCAGCTTGTGGGGACAGGGGTTGACCTACGAGCAGTACTTC.

This rearrangement joins TRBV11-2 to TRBJ1-1; D uncertain. This CDR3 has 14 residues. Trimming pared 5 bases from V and 10 bases from J, leaving 20 bases between. Germline CDR1 SGHAT, CDR2 FQNNGV. The chain's CDR3 is CASSPSSRPAGAFF. CDR3 nucleotides: TGTGCCAGCAGCCCCAGTTCGCGCCCAGCGGGAGCTTTCTTT.

The chain is built from TRBV6-1 and TRBJ2-7, with TRBD1 matching over 7 bases. V lost 2 bases, J lost 2 bases, and 9 bases stayed unmatched. The V gene's germline CDR1 is MNHNS and CDR2 SASEGT. The CDR3 extends over 16 amino acids. CDR3 sequence reads: CASSERTGGKTYEQYF. The CDR3 DNA reads TGTGCCAGCAGTGAAAGGACAGGCGGCAAAACCTACGAGCAGTACTTC.

V gene TRBV5-4 combines with J gene TRBJ2-5; 10 bases are shared with TRBD2. The germline V gene has CDR1 SGHNT and CDR2 YYREEE (reference sequence). The CDR3 spans 17 residues. V lost 0 bases, J lost 1 base, and 6 bases stayed unmatched. This chain's CDR3 is CASSLGLAGASQETQYF. The CDR3 DNA sequence: TGTGCCAGCAGCTTGGGGCTAGCGGGAGCGTCCCAAGAGACCCAGTACTTC.

The gene calls are TRBV6-1 and TRBJ1-5; 8 bases line up with TRBD1. The V and J ends lost 6 bases and 12 bases, in that order; junction bases with no gene match: 16. Germline V gives CDR1 MNHNS, CDR2 SASEGT. The CDR3 totals 15 residues. The CDR3 DNA reads as TGTGCCAGCAGCGCCCTGGAGGGACAGGCCTCCCTCCAGCATTTT. Translating gives CASSALEGQASLQHF.

V is TRBV28 and J is TRBJ2-7; a weak D match, TRBD1 (5 bases). The CDR3 sequence is 15 residues long. The germline gives CDR1 MDHEN, CDR2 SYDVKM. The V end was cut by 5 bases, the J end by 1 base, with 15 bases between. DNA for the CDR3: TGTGCCAGCAGTCCCCCAGGGCTTATTTCCTACGAGCAGTACTTC. Its translation: CASSPPGLISYEQYF.

The CDR3 loop reads CSVRGTGGYGYTF. As DNA, the CDR3 is TGCAGCGTTAGGGGGACAGGGGGCTATGGCTACACCTTC. The chain couples TRBV29-1 to TRBJ1-2; 11 positions agree with TRBD1. Losses at the gene ends were 5 bases for V and 4 bases for J; bases not matched to a gene: 3. Germline lookup yields CDR1 SQVTM and CDR2 ANQGSEA. This CDR3 comprises 13 residues.

A single count supports this clone. Other DNA sequences within the sample encode an identical CDR3. The chain recombines TRBV2 with TRBJ2-7, with TRBD2 matching 11 bases. Germline trimming cut 5 bases from V and 2 bases from J; bases unmatched to any gene: 2. The CDR3 extends over 14 amino acids. Germline-derived CDR1 and CDR2 are SNHLY and FYNNEI. The CDR3 DNA is TGTGCCAGCAGTTTAGCGGGAGGGCCCTACGAGCAGTACTTC. This translates into CASSLAGGPYEQYF. Drawing the rest from reference TRBV2 and TRBJ2-7, the complete variable domain is EPEVTQTPSHQVTQMGQEVILRCVPISNHLYFYWYRQILGQKVEFLVSFYNNEISEKSEIFDDQFSVERPDGSNFTLKIRSTKLEDSAMYFCASSLAGGPYEQYFGPGTRLTVT.

The CDR3 here is CASRGQALSSYNEQFF. CDR3 bases: TGCGCCAGCAGGGGACAGGCCTTGTCCTCCTACAATGAGCAGTTCTTC. The chain is built from TRBV23-1 and TRBJ2-1, with 8 bases that match TRBD1. TRBV23-1 is filed as an ORF, its function uncertain. J lost 0 bases, V lost 6 bases, and 7 bases had no gene match. This CDR3 comprises 16 residues.

CDR3 DNA sequence: TGTGCCAGCAGCCTTACAGGGGGCGAAGAAAAACTGTTTTTT. Encoded protein: CASSLTGGEEKLFF. The chain has TRBV4-2 and TRBJ1-4, with TRBD1 matching 9 bases. Germline CDR1 LGHNA, CDR2 YNFKEQ. The CDR3 totals 14 residues. J lost 8 bases, V lost 4 bases, and 5 bases had no gene match.

This clone was counted once. V gene TRBV10-3 combines with J gene TRBJ1-2, with 10 positions matching TRBD1. Germline V gene sequence: CDR1 ENHRY, CDR2 SYGVKD. This CDR3 comprises 13 residues. V lost 11 bases, J lost 7 bases, and 10 bases stayed unmatched. DNA of the CDR3: TGTGCCGCAATCGACAGGGGGCTTTTTGGCTACACCTTC. Residues: CAAIDRGLFGYTF.

The chain links TRBV6-1 to TRBJ2-2; possibly TRBD1 for D (6 bases). This CDR3 contains 15 residues. CDR1 is MNHNS and CDR2 is SASEGT in the germline V gene. V was trimmed by 4 bases and J by 2 bases, leaving 11 bases between them. CDR3 amino acids: CASSVQDRNTGELFF. Here the CDR3 DNA reads TGTGCCAGCAGTGTCCAGGACAGAAACACCGGGGAGCTGTTTTTT.

This clone has just one count. The chain uses TRBV28 and TRBJ2-2, with D perhaps matching TRBD1 (6 bases). The germline V and J ends were trimmed by 6 bases and 5 bases, with 16 bases remaining between them. The CDR3 runs 15 residues. Germline CDR1 reads MDHEN; CDR2 reads SYDVKM. CDR3 in amino acids: CASSPAGQTTGELFF. In DNA form, the CDR3 reads TGTGCCAGCAGCCCCGCAGGACAGACAACCGGGGAGCTGTTTTTT.

The genes are TRBV27 and TRBJ1-1, with D possibly TRBD1 on 5 matching bases. Trimming pared 5 bases from V and 1 base from J, leaving 5 bases between. The CDR3 is made up of 12 amino acids. Germline-derived CDR1 and CDR2 are MNHEY and SMNVEV (reference sequence). The CDR3 DNA reads TGTGCCAGCAGTACAGGGAACACTGAAGCTTTCTTT. Its translation: CASSTGNTEAFF.

The rearrangement joins TRBV15 to TRBJ2-5, with 12 bases fitting TRBD1. The V gene end was trimmed by 2 bases and the J gene end by 5 bases; junction bases not matched to a gene: 9. This CDR3 region has 17 residues. CDR1 is LNHNV, CDR2 YYDKDF, per germline (reference sequence). The CDR3 protein is CATSRNRDRGRGETQYF. The DNA of the CDR3 is TGTGCCACCAGCAGAAACCGGGACAGGGGGCGCGGGGAGACCCAGTACTTC.

V and J are TRBV19 and TRBJ2-7; TRBD2 agrees at 12 bases. Germline CDR1 LNHDA, CDR2 SQIVND (reference sequence). This CDR3 has 17 amino acids. J was trimmed by 1 base and V by 5 bases; bases with no gene match: 9. CDR3 coding DNA: TGTGCCAGTAGTTTAGGGACTAGCGGGCCGATTTCCTACGAGCAGTACTTC. Its translation is CASSLGTSGPISYEQYF.

The chain joins TRBV7-9 to TRBJ1-2, with TRBD1 matching 7 bases. Germline V gene data show CDR1 as SEHNR and CDR2 as FQNEAQ (reference sequence). V shed 0 bases and J 7 bases; nucleotides not matched to a gene: 8. The length of the CDR3 is 15 residues. The CDR3 DNA sequence: TGTGCCAGCAGCTTAGCGGAGGGGACAGAAAGTGGCTACACCTTC. Amino acids: CASSLAEGTESGYTF.

The rearrangement uses TRBV12-5 and TRBJ2-1; weak D call: TRBD2 (6 bases). The germline V and J ends were trimmed by 5 bases and 2 bases, with 13 bases remaining between them. The CDR3 is 15 residues long. Germline CDR1 is LGHNT and CDR2 is FRNRAP. The CDR3 protein is CASGGGLTAYNEQFF. Written as DNA, the CDR3 is TGTGCTAGTGGTGGGGGACTGACGGCCTACAATGAGCAGTTCTTC. Supplemented by reference TRBV12-5 and TRBJ2-1, the full variable domain reads DARVTQTPRHKVTEMGQEVTMRCQPILGHNTVFWYRQTMMQGLELLAYFRNRAPLDDSGMPKDRFSAEMPDATLATLKIQPSEPRDSAVYFCASGGGLTAYNEQFFGPGTRLTVL.

The chain recombines TRBV29-1 with TRBJ2-3; 9 bases match TRBD2. The CDR3 sequence is 15 residues long. The germline V gene encodes CDR1 SQVTM and CDR2 ANQGSEA. V shed 7 bases, J shed 6 bases, and the junction held 14 bases outside the gene matches. CDR3 bases: TGCAGCGGGGGGCAAATGGCGGGAGGGCGGGATACGCAGTATTTT. Its translation: CSGGQMAGGRDTQYF.

The V gene is TRBV10-3, the J gene TRBJ2-1; 9 nucleotides line up with TRBD2. Trimming at V came to 6 bases and at J to 10 bases, leaving 7 bases not matched to a gene. The CDR3 spans 13 residues. Germline loops: CDR1 ENHRY, CDR2 SYGVKD. In nucleotides, the CDR3 is TGTGCCATCAGCCAACAGACTAGCGGCGAGCAGTTCTTC. It translates to CAISQQTSGEQFF.

This chain uses TRBV27 with TRBJ2-1, with a possible D match to TRBD2 (6 bases). V gave up 6 bases and J gave up 10 bases, with 19 bases separating them. Germline lookup yields CDR1 MNHEY and CDR2 SMNVEV (reference sequence). The CDR3 extends over 14 amino acids. CDR3 amino acids: CASRPIRDSGEQFF. The CDR3 nucleotides read TGTGCCAGCAGACCAATTAGGGACTCCGGAGAGCAGTTCTTC.

This chain joins TRBV9 and TRBJ2-2; no clear D. Trimming left V 0 bases short and J 7 bases short, with 7 bases between. CDR1 and CDR2 (germline): SGDLS, YYNGEE. The CDR3 totals 13 residues. This CDR3 is CASSVALVGELFF. DNA for the CDR3: TGTGCCAGCAGCGTAGCTCTAGTCGGGGAGCTGTTTTTT. Together with reference TRBV9 and TRBJ2-2, the CDR3 gives the full variable domain: DSGVTQTPKHLITATGQRVTLRCSPRSGDLSVYWYQQSLDQGLQFLIQYYNGEERAKGNILERFSAQQFPDLHSELNLSSLELGDSALYFCASSVALVGELFFGEGSRLTVL.